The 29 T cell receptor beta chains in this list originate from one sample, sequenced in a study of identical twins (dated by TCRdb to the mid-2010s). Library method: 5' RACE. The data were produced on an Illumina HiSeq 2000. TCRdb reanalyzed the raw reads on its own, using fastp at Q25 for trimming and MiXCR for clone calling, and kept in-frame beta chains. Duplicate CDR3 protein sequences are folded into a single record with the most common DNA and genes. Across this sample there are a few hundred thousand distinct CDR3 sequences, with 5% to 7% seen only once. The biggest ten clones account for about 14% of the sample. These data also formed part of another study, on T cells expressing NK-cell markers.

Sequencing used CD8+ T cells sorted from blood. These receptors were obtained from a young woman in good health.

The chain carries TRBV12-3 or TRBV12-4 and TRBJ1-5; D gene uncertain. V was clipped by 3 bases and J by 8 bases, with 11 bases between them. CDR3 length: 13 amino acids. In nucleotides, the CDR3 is TGTGCCAGCAGTTTCGGCCAAGGCGAGCCCCAGCATTTT. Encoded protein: CASSFGQGEPQHF.

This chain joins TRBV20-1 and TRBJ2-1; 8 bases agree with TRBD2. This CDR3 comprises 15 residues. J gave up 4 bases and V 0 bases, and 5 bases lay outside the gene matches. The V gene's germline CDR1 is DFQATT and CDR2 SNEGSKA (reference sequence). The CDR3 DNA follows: TGCAGTGCTAGAGATATTAGCGGGGTTTACAATGAGCAGTTCTTC. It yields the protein CSARDISGVYNEQFF.

The CDR3: CSARDDLPSIEQFF. DNA of the CDR3: TGCAGTGCTAGAGATGACCTTCCCTCCATTGAGCAGTTCTTC. J is TRBJ2-1 and V is TRBV20-1; no firm D call. The V gene's germline CDR1 is DFQATT and CDR2 SNEGSKA (reference sequence). The CDR3 covers 14 residues. V lost 0 bases, J lost 9 bases, and 15 bases lay in between.

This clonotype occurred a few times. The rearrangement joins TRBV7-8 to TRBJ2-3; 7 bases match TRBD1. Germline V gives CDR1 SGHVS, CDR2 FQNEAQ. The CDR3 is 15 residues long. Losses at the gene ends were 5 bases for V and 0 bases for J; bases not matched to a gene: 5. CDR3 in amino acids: CASSPETGSTDTQYF. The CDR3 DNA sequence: TGTGCCAGCAGCCCAGAGACAGGGAGCACAGATACGCAGTATTTT.

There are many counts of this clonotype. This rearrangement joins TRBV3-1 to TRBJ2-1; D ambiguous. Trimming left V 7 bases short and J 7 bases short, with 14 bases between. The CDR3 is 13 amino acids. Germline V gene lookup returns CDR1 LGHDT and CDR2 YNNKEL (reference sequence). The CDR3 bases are TGTGCCAGCAAAACCCCGGGTAGGAATGAGCAGTTCTTC. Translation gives CASKTPGRNEQFF.

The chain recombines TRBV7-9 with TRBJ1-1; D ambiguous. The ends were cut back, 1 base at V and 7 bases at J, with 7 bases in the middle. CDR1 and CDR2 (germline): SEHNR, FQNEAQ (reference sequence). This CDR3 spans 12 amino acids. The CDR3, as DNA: TGTGCCAGCAGCTTAGACAGAAGTGAAGCTTTCTTT. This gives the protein CASSLDRSEAFF. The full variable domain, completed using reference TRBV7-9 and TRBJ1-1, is DTGVSQNPRHKITKRGQNVTFRCDPISEHNRLYWYRQTLGQGPEFLTYFQNEAQLEKSRLLSDRFSAERPKGSFSTLEIQRTEQGDSAMYLCASSLDRSEAFFGQGTRLTVV.

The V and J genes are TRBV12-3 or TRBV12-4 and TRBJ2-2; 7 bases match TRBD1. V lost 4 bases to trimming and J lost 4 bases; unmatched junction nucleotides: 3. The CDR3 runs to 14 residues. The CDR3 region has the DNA TGTGCCAGCAGTTGGGACAGCGGCACCGGGGAGCTGTTTTTT. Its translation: CASSWDSGTGELFF.

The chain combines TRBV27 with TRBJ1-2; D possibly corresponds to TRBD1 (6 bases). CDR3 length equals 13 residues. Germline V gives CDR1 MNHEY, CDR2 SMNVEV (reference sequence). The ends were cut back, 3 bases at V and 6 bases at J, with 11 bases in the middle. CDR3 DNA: TGTGCCAGCAGTTTGTCAACAGGGCATGGCTACACCTTC. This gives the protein CASSLSTGHGYTF.

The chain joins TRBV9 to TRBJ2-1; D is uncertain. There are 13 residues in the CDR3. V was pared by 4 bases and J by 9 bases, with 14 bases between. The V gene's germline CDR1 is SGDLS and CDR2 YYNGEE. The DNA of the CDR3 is TGTGCCAGCAGCTTACTGATGGGAAGTGAGCAGTTCTTC. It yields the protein CASSLLMGSEQFF.

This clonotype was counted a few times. CDR3 sequence reads: CASSLPGTTTDTQYF. The DNA for the CDR3 is TGTGCCAGCAGCTTACCCGGGACTACCACAGATACGCAGTATTTT. This sequence joins TRBV7-9 and TRBJ2-3; 7 nucleotides align to TRBD2. CDR3 size: 15 residues. Unmatched junction bases numbered 4, after V lost 2 bases and J lost 2 bases. Germline V gene data show CDR1 as SEHNR and CDR2 as FQNEAQ (reference sequence).

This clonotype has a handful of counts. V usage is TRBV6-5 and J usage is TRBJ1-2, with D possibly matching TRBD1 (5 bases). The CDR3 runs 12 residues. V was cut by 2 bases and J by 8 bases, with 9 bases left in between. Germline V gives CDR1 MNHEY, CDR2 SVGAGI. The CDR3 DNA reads TGTGCCAGCAGTTACGGGGGGGAAGGCTACACCTTC. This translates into CASSYGGEGYTF.

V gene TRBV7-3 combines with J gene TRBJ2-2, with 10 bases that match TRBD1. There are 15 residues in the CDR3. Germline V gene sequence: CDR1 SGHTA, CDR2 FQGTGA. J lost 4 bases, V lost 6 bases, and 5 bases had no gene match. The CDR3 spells CASRRQGASTGELFF. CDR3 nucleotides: TGTGCCAGCAGGAGACAGGGGGCATCCACCGGGGAGCTGTTTTTT.

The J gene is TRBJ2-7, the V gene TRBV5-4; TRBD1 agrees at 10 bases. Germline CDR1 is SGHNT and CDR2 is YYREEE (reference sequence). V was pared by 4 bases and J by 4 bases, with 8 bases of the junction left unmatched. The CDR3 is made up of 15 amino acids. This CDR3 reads CASSRYDRGPYEQYF. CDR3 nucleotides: TGTGCCAGCAGCCGCTACGACAGGGGGCCATACGAGCAGTACTTC.

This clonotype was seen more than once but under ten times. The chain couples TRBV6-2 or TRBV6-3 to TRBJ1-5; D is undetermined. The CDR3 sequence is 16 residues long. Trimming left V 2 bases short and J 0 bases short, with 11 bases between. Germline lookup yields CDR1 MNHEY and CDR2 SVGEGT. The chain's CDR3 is CASSYPSDGSNQPQHF. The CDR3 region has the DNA TGTGCCAGCAGTTACCCCTCGGACGGTAGCAATCAGCCCCAGCATTTT.

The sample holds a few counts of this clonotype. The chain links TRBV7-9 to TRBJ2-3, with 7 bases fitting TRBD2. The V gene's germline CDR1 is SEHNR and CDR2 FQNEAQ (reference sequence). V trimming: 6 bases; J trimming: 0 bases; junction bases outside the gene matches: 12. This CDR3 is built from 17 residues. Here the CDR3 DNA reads TGTGCCAGCAGGCCACGCCTAGCGGAGACTAGCACAGATACGCAGTATTTT. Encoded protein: CASRPRLAETSTDTQYF.

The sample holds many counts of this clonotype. The chain's CDR3 is CASRLPTGGDGEQFF. For the CDR3, the DNA is TGTGCCAGCAGACTCCCAACGGGCGGGGACGGTGAGCAGTTCTTC. The chain employs TRBV12-3 or TRBV12-4 and TRBJ2-1, with a weak D call TRBD2 (6 bases). The V end was cut by 6 bases, the J end by 9 bases, with 21 bases between. The CDR3 consists of 15 residues.

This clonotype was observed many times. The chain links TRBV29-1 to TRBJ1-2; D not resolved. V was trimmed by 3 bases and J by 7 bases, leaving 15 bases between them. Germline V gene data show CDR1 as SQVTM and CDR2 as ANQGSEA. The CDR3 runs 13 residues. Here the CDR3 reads CSVDLESSFGYTF. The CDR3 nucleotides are TGCAGCGTTGATCTGGAATCCTCATTTGGCTACACCTTC.

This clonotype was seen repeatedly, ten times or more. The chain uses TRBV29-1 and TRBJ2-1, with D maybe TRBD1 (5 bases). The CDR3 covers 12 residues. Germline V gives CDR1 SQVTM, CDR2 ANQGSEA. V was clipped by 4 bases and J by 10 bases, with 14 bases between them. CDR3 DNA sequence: TGCAGCGTTGGAGGCAGGGTGCACGAGCAGTTCTTC. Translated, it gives CSVGGRVHEQFF.

The CDR3 sequence: CASSPGTDLETQYF. Written as DNA, the CDR3 is TGCGCCAGCAGCCCCGGGACAGACCTGGAAACGCAGTATTTT. This chain uses TRBV5-1 with TRBJ2-3, with 7 bases aligning to TRBD1. CDR3 length: 14 residues. Germline CDR1 reads SGHRS; CDR2 reads YFSETQ. V lost 4 bases, J lost 9 bases, and 11 bases stayed unmatched.

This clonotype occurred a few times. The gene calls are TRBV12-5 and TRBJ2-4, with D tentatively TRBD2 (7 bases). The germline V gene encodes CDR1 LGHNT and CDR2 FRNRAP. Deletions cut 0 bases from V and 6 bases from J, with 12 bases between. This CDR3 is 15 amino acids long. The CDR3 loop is CASGLVGGARNIQYF. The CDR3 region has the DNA TGTGCTAGTGGTTTGGTAGGGGGGGCGAGAAACATTCAGTACTTC.

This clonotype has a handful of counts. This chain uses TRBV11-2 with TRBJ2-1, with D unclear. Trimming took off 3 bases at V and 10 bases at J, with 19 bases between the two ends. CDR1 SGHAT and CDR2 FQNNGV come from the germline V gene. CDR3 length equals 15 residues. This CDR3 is CASSLIASRAGEQFF. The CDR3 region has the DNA TGTGCCAGCAGCTTGATAGCTAGTAGGGCCGGGGAGCAGTTCTTC.

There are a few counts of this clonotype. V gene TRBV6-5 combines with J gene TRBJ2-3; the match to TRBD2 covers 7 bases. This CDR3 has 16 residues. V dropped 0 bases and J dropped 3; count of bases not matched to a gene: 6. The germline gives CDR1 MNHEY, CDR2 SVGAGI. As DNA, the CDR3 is TGTGCCAGCAGTTACTCGTCGCGGGGGTCGACAGATACGCAGTATTTT. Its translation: CASSYSSRGSTDTQYF.

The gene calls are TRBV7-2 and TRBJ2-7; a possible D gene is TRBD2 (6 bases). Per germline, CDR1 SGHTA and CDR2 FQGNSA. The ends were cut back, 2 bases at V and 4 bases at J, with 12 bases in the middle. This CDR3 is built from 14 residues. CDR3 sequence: CASSLSPGGYEQYF. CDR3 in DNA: TGTGCCAGCAGCTTATCGCCAGGAGGGTACGAGCAGTACTTC.

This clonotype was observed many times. The CDR3 nucleotides are TGCGCCAGCACAGCAGGGTTGAACACTGAAGCTTTCTTT. Translated: CASTAGLNTEAFF. The genes are TRBV5-1 and TRBJ1-1, with a weak D call TRBD1 (5 bases). The germline V gene encodes CDR1 SGHRS and CDR2 YFSETQ. Trimming removed 6 bases from V and 0 bases from J, with 9 bases in between. This CDR3 has 13 amino acids.

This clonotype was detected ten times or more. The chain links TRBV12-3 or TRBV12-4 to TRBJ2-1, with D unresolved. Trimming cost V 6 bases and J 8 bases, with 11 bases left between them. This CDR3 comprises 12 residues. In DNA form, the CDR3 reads TGTGCCAGCAGCCTAGTAAGCGATGAGCAGTTCTTC. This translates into CASSLVSDEQFF.

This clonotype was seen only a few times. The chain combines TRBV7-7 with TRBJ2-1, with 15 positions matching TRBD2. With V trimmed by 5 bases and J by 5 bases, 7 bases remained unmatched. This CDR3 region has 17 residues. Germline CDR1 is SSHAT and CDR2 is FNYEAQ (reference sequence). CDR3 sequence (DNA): TGTGCCAGCAGCGCGACGGGACTAGCGGGAGGCCACAATGAGCAGTTCTTC. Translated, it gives CASSATGLAGGHNEQFF.

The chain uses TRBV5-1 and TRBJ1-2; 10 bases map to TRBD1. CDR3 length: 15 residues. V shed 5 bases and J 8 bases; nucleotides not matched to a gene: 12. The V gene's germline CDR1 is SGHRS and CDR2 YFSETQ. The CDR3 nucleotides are TGCGCCAGCAGTTCAAGGACAGGGGGTGCCCGGGGCTACACCTTC. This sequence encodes CASSSRTGGARGYTF.

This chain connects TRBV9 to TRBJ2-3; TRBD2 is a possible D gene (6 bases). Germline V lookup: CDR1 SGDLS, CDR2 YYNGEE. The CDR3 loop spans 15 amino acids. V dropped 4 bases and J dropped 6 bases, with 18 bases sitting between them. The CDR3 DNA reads TGTGCCAGCAGCTCGGGACTTCGCGGGGACGATACGCAGTATTTT. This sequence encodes CASSSGLRGDDTQYF.

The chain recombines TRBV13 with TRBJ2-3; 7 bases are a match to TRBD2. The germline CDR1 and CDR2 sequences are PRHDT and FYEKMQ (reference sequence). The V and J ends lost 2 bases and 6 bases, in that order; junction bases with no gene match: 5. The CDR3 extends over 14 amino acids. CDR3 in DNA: TGTGCCAGCAGCTTATGGGGGGGGGTTGATACGCAGTATTTT. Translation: CASSLWGGVDTQYF.